This TCR beta chain was observed in a study of blood T cell repertoires in COVID-19. For the study at large: COVID-19 samples collected from the United States, Italy and Spain covered acute and convalescent phases. Nucleic acid was either cDNA or gDNA, and it came from T cells, B-cell-depleted T cells, or PBMCs.

From germline, CDR1 is SNHLY and CDR2 FYNNEI. CDR3 length: 15 residues. Trimming shortened V by 4 bases and J by 1 base, and 11 bases separated the two germline ends. Original handling: Estimates of nucleated cell counts were drawn from the amplification of reference gene primers. Clones were sequenced by immunoSEQ multiplex PCR, and TCRdb holds only the in-frame ones, with some missing. V and J calls and clone size follow that table, whereas D and trimming were derived from the DNA. Of about 140,000 clones in the sample, 75% to 80% were seen once. Source material: peripheral blood. This sequence was found in a woman aged 45-60 years with active or convalescent COVID-19. V and J are TRBV2 and TRBJ1-5, with D possibly TRBD1 on 6 matching bases. CDR3 nucleotide sequence: TGTGCCAGCAGTGGGATGGGGGCGAGCAATCAGCCCCAGCATTTT. Translation: CASSGMGASNQPQHF. The whole variable domain, remainder taken from reference TRBV2 and TRBJ1-5, is EPEVTQTPSHQVTQMGQEVILRCVPISNHLYFYWYRQILGQKVEFLVSFYNNEISEKSEIFDDQFSVERPDGSNFTLKIRSTKLEDSAMYFCASSGMGASNQPQHFGDGTRLSIL.